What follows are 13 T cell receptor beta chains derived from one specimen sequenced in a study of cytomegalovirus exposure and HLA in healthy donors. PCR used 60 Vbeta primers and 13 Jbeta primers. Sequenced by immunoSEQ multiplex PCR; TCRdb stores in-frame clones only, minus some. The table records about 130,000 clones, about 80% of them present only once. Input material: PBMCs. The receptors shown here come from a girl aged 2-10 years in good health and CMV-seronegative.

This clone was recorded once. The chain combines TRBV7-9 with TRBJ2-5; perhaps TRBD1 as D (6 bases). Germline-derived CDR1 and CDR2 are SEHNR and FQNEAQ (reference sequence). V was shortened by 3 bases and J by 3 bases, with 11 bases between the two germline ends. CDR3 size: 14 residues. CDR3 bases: TGTGCCAGCAGCTTTAATAGGGGGAAAGAGACCCAGTACTTC. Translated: CASSFNRGKETQYF.

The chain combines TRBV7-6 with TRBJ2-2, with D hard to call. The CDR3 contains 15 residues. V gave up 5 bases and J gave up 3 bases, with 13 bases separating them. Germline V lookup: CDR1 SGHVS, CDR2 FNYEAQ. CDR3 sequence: CASSQTSDYTGELFF. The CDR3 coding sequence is TGTGCCAGCAGCCAGACCAGCGATTACACCGGGGAGCTGTTTTTT.

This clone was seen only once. CDR3 coding DNA: TGCGCCAGCAGCTTGGGTTTTTTAACAGGGCAAGTTCACAACTATGGCTACACCTTC. Amino acids: CASSLGFLTGQVHNYGYTF. J is TRBJ1-2 and V is TRBV5-1, with TRBD1 as a possible D gene (6 bases). V was clipped by 0 bases and J by 2 bases, with 23 bases between them. CDR1 and CDR2 (germline): SGHRS, YFSETQ. CDR3 size: 19 residues.

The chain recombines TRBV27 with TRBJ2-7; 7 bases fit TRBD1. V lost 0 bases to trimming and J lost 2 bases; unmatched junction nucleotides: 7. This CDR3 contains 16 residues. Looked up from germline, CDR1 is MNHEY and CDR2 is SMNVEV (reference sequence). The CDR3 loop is CASSLSFGDRAYEQYF. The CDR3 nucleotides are TGTGCCAGCAGTTTATCGTTTGGGGACAGAGCCTACGAGCAGTACTTC.

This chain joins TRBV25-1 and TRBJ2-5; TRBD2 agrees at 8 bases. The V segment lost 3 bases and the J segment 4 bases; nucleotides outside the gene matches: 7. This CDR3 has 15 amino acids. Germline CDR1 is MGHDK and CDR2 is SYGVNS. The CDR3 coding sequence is TGTGCCAGCAGTGACGGGACTAGTGTTCGAGAGACCCAGTACTTC. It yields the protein CASSDGTSVRETQYF.

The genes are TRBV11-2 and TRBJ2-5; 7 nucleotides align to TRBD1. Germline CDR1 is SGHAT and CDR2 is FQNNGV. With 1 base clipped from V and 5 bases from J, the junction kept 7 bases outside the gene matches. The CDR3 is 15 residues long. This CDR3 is CASSLGDRDFETQYF. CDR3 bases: TGTGCCAGCAGCTTAGGAGACAGGGATTTTGAGACCCAGTACTTC.

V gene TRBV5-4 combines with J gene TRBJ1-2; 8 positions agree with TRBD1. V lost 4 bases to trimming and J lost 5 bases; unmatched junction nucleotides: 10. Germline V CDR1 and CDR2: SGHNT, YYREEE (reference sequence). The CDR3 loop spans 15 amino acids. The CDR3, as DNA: TGTGCCAGCAGCCCCGGACAGGGAGTCAAATATGGCTACACCTTC. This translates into CASSPGQGVKYGYTF. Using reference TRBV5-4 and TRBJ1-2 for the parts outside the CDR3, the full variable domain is ETGVTQSPTHLIKTRGQQVTLRCSSQSGHNTVSWYQQALGQGPQFIFQYYREEENGRGNFPPRFSGLQFPNYSSELNVNALELDDSALYLCASSPGQGVKYGYTFGSGTRLTVV.

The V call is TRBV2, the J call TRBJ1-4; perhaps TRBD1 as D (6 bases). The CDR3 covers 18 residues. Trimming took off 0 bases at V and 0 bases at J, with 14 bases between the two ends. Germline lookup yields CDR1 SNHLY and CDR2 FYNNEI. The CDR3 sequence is CASSEALRGGSTNEKLFF. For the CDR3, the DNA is TGTGCCAGCAGTGAAGCGCTTCGTGGGGGCTCAACTAATGAAAAACTGTTTTTT.

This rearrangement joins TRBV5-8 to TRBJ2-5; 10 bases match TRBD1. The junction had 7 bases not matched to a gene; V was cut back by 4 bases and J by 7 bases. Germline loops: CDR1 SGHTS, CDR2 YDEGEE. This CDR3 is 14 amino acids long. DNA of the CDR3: TGTGCCAGCAGCCCCAAATGGACAGGGGGGACCCAGTACTTC. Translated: CASSPKWTGGTQYF.

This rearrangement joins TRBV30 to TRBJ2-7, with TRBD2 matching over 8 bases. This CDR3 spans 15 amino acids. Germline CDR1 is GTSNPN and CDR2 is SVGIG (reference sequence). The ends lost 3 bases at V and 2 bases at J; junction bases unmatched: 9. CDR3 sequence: CAWSNTAGAPYEQYF. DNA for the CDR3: TGTGCCTGGAGCAATACAGCGGGGGCCCCCTACGAGCAGTACTTC.

CDR3 region: CASSPDRGLGYTF. As DNA, the CDR3 is TGTGCCAGCAGTCCGGACAGGGGGTTAGGCTACACCTTC. The chain has TRBV28 and TRBJ1-2, with TRBD1 identical over 10 bases. J was trimmed by 8 bases and V by 5 bases; bases with no gene match: 5. Germline lookup yields CDR1 MDHEN and CDR2 SYDVKM. The CDR3 length is 13 residues.

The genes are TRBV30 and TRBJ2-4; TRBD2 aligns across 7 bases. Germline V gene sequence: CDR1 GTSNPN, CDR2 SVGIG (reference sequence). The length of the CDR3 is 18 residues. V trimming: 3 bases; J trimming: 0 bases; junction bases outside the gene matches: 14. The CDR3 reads CAWRGSGERSLAKNIQYF. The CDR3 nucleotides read TGTGCCTGGAGGGGGAGCGGGGAGCGGAGTCTAGCCAAAAACATTCAGTACTTC.

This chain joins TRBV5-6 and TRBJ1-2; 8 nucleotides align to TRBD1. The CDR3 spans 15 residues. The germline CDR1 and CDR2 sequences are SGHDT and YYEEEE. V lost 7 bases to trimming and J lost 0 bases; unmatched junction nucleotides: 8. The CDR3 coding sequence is TGTGCCAGCTGTCCCGGACAGGGCACTAACTATGGCTACACCTTC. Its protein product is CASCPGQGTNYGYTF.